This T cell receptor (beta chain) was recorded in a study of blood T cell repertoires in COVID-19. Study in general: Italy, Spain and the United States were the sources of the convalescent and acute COVID-19 samples.

Participants had their cohort set by participant-reported clinical history. CDR3 length: 18 residues. The germline V gene has CDR1 MDHEN and CDR2 SYDVKM. V lost 5 bases, J lost 1 base, and 14 bases stayed unmatched. How the authors handled the data: Amplification of reference gene primers provided the estimated nucleated cell counts. The table came from immunoSEQ multiplex PCR; TCRdb's copy has only in-frame clones and leaves some out. That table furnishes V, J and clone size, whereas the DNA furnished D and trimming. Found here are roughly 250,000 clones, 70% to 90% of them singletons; the top ten hold over 1.5%.

Sequences were obtained from PBMCs or T cells enriched from blood (not recorded which). V and J are TRBV28 and TRBJ1-1; the match to TRBD1 covers 9 bases. This receptor was identified in a woman aged 45-59 years who had recovered from COVID-19. The CDR3 bases are TGTGCCAGCAGTCCCCTCGAGAACAGGGGGCGGAGGAACACTGAAGCTTTCTTT. Encoded protein: CASSPLENRGRRNTEAFF.